The 10 T cell receptor beta chains below all came from one sample that was sequenced in a study of cytomegalovirus exposure and HLA in healthy donors. The PCR was carried out with 60 Vbeta primers and 13 Jbeta primers. Libraries were prepared by immunoSEQ multiplex PCR; TCRdb keeps only in-frame clonotypes and omits some of them. The table lists 200,000 to 250,000 clones, under 85% of them singletons, with 1.5% to 2% in the top ten. The sequenced sample was PBMCs. These receptors originate from a man over 45 in good health and CMV-seronegative.

To note about this clone: One end of the junction is discordant with germline, which a read error may explain. V gene TRBV7-9 combines with J gene TRBJ2-5; perhaps TRBD1 as D (5 bases). Germline V gives CDR1 SEHNR, CDR2 FQNEAQ (reference sequence). This CDR3 is built from 15 residues. The CDR3 spells CSSSPGPREVETQYF. CDR3 in DNA: TGTTCCAGCAGCCCAGGGCCCAGGGAAGTGGAGACCCAGTACTTC.

Regarding this clone: The germline gene is not matched at one end of the junction; a read error may be the cause. The V gene is TRBV7-9, the J gene TRBJ2-7, with 7 bases aligning to TRBD1. Germline lookup yields CDR1 SEHNR and CDR2 FQNEAQ (reference sequence). The CDR3 totals 15 residues. The CDR3 loop is CSSSLPSTGKDEQYF. The CDR3 bases are TGTTCCAGCAGCTTACCCTCGACAGGGAAGGACGAGCAGTACTTC.

This chain links TRBV27 with TRBJ2-1, with a weak D call TRBD2 (6 bases). Germline CDR1 is MNHEY and CDR2 is SMNVEV (reference sequence). The CDR3 length is 15 residues. V was pared by 6 bases and J by 3 bases, with 15 bases between. The CDR3 DNA sequence: TGTGCCAGCAGATCTGGAGGAGGGCTCTACAATGAGCAGTTCTTC. Its protein product is CASRSGGGLYNEQFF.

The chain carries TRBV28 and TRBJ2-5; D is unresolved. Per the germline V gene, CDR1 is MDHEN and CDR2 is SYDVKM. The CDR3 is 14 amino acids. The germline V and J ends were trimmed by 5 bases and 0 bases, with 10 bases remaining between them. CDR3 residues: CASSPISYQETQYF. CDR3 DNA sequence: TGTGCCAGCAGTCCTATCTCGTACCAAGAGACCCAGTACTTC.

This chain joins TRBV4-2 and TRBJ2-3, with D perhaps TRBD2 (5 bases). Trimming shortened V by 1 base and J by 4 bases, and 12 bases separated the two germline ends. Looked up from germline, CDR1 is LGHNA and CDR2 is YNFKEQ. The length of the CDR3 is 15 residues. The CDR3 is CASSQAGNGADTQYF. In DNA form, the CDR3 reads TGTGCCAGCAGCCAAGCCGGGAATGGGGCAGATACGCAGTATTTT.

CDR3 protein: CASSGQGSSYNEQFF. In DNA form, the CDR3 reads TGTGCCAGCAGTGGACAGGGCTCCTCCTACAATGAGCAGTTCTTC. The genes are TRBV6-6 and TRBJ2-1; 8 nucleotides line up with TRBD1. Germline lookup yields CDR1 MNHNY and CDR2 SVGAGI (reference sequence). The CDR3 covers 15 residues. The ends lost 5 bases at V and 0 bases at J; junction bases unmatched: 3.

This clone was detected only once. This sequence joins TRBV5-1 and TRBJ2-7; 14 nucleotides match TRBD2. Germline lookup yields CDR1 SGHRS and CDR2 YFSETQ. CDR3 length: 16 residues. V dropped 4 bases and J dropped 5; count of bases not matched to a gene: 8. CDR3 sequence reads: CASSAGTSGSIDEQYF. The CDR3 DNA reads as TGCGCCAGCAGCGCAGGGACTAGCGGGAGTATTGACGAGCAGTACTTC.

This clone was seen a few times. CDR3 amino acids: CASSVGSLAGVNEQFF. CDR3 DNA sequence: TGTGCCAGCAGCGTCGGGTCCCTAGCGGGAGTAAATGAGCAGTTCTTC. This sequence joins TRBV9 and TRBJ2-1; 10 bases map to TRBD2. V was pared by 2 bases and J by 7 bases, with 9 bases of the junction left unmatched. Germline V gene sequence: CDR1 SGDLS, CDR2 YYNGEE. The CDR3 is 16 amino acids.

The chain couples TRBV7-9 to TRBJ2-5, with 8 bases fitting TRBD2. Germline V gene sequence: CDR1 SEHNR, CDR2 FQNEAQ (reference sequence). Unmatched junction bases numbered 20, after V lost 5 bases and J lost 9 bases. The CDR3 runs to 17 residues. CDR3 bases: TGTGCCAGCAGCCTCCAGCCCAGCCCGGGAGGGCTCAGAGCCCAGTACTTC. It encodes CASSLQPSPGGLRAQYF.

The chain has TRBV18 and TRBJ2-5; TRBD1 matches 9 bases. Germline V gene sequence: CDR1 KGHSH, CDR2 LQKENI. J lost 4 bases, V lost 2 bases, and 11 bases had no gene match. The CDR3 runs 17 residues. The CDR3 loop is CASSPSPGTGIGETQYF. DNA of the CDR3: TGTGCCAGCTCACCATCTCCGGGGACAGGGATTGGAGAGACCCAGTACTTC.